This T cell receptor (beta chain) stems from a study of cytomegalovirus exposure and HLA in healthy donors. The CDR3 is 15 amino acids. V gave up 4 bases and J gave up 5 bases; unmatched junction bases: 8. Per the germline V gene, CDR1 is SGHNT and CDR2 is YYREEE (reference sequence). The assay was immunoSEQ multiplex PCR, and TCRdb's table has in-frame clones only and misses some. The top ten hold around 27% of the sample, which has some 130,000 clones, approximately 80% seen once. The sequencing sample was made of PBMCs. The receptor's source is a man aged 30-40 years in good health and CMV-seropositive. The chain links TRBV5-4 to TRBJ2-3; 9 bases agree with TRBD1. CDR3 DNA sequence: TGTGCCAGCAGCGCCGGGACAGGGTCGATAGATACGCAGTATTTT. Translated: CASSAGTGSIDTQYF.